This T cell receptor beta chain was sequenced in a study of blood T cell repertoires in COVID-19. In the study overall: PBMCs, B-cell-depleted T cells, or T cells were the source of the cDNA or gDNA that made up the material.

Authors' analysis steps: It was from reference gene primer amplification that nucleated cell counts were estimated. The protocol was immunoSEQ multiplex PCR, while the TCRdb copy is restricted to in-frame clones and leaves out a portion. V and J calls and clone size are given by that table; D and trimming were obtained from the DNA. The table records about 100,000 clones, less than 85% of them present only once. V was cut by 1 base and J by 2 bases, with 7 bases left in between. CDR3 size: 14 residues. Germline V gene sequence: CDR1 SGDLS, CDR2 YYNGEE. This TCR derives from an older woman with acute or convalescent COVID-19. The source material was peripheral blood. J is TRBJ1-3 and V is TRBV9; no firm D call. Here the CDR3 reads CASSVTRAGNTIYF. The CDR3 coding sequence is TGTGCCAGCAGCGTAACGAGGGCTGGAAACACCATATATTTT.